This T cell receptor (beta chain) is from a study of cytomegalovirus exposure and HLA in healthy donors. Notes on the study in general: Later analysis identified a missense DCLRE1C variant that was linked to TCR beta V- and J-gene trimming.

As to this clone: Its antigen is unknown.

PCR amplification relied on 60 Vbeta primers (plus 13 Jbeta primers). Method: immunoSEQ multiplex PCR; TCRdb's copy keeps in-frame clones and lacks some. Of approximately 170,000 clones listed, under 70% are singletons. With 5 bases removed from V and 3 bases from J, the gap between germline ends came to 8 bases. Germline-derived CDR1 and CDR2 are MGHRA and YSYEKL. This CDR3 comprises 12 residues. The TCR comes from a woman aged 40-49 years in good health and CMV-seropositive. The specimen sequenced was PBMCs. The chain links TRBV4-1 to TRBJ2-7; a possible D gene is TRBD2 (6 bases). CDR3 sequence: CASSGTDYEQYF. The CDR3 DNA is TGCGCCAGCAGCGGGACTGACTACGAGCAGTACTTC.